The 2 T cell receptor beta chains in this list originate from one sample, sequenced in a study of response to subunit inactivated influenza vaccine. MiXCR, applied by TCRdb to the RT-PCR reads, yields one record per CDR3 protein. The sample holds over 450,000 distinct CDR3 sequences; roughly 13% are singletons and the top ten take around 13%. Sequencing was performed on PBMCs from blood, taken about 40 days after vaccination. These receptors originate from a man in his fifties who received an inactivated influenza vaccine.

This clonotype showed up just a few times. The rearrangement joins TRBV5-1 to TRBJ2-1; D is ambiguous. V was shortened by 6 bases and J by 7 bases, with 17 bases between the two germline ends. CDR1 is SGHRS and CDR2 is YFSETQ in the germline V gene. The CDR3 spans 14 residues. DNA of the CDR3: TGCGCCAGCACCGGTGGAATCGGGCAGAATGAGCAGTTCTTC. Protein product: CASTGGIGQNEQFF.

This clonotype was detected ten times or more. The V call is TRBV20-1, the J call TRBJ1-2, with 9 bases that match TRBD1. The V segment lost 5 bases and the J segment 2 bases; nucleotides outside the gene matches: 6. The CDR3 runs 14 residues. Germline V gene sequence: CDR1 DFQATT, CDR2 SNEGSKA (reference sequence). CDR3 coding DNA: TGCAGTGCTTTCGGACAGGGGCGGAACTATGGCTACACCTTC. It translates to CSAFGQGRNYGYTF.